This record concerns one TCR beta chain sequence. The assay was immunoSEQ multiplex PCR, and TCRdb's table has in-frame clones only and misses some. The sample includes roughly 49,000 clones, about nine tenths of them seen just once. This CDR3 is 13 amino acids long. CDR1 and CDR2 (germline): MNHEY, SVGAGI. Between the trimmed V and J ends, which lost 5 bases and 4 bases, there was a span of 11 bases. This sample was taken from a study of blood T cell repertoires in COVID-19. For the study at large: T cells, B-cell-depleted T cells, or PBMCs supplied cDNA or gDNA.

The V and J genes are TRBV6-5 and TRBJ1-2, with D possibly matching TRBD1 (6 bases). The specimen sequenced was peripheral blood. This sequence originates from a man between 50 and 59 years old with active COVID-19. CDR3 nucleotides: TGTGCCAGCAGTATCACAGGGAGCTATGGCTACACCTTC. It translates to CASSITGSYGYTF.